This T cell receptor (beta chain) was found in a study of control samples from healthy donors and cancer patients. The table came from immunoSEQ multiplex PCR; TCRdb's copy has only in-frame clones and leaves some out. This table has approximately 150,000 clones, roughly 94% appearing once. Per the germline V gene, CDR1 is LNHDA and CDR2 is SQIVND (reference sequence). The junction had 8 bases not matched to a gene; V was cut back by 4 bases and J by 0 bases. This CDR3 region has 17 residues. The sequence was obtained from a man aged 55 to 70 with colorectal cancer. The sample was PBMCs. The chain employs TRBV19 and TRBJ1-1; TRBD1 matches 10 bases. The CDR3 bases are TGTGCCAGTAGTAGGGACAGGGGAAATATCCTGAACACTGAAGCTTTCTTT. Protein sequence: CASSRDRGNILNTEAFF.